These T cell receptor beta chains were read from a single sample in a study of blood T cell repertoires in COVID-19. Data came from immunoSEQ multiplex PCR; TCRdb stores just in-frame clones and leaves some out. The sample records around 240,000 clones, approximately 83% being singletons. Sequences were obtained from peripheral blood. The receptors here all came from a woman in her twenties or thirties who had recovered from COVID-19. The CDR3 runs from the conserved cysteine through the conserved F or W. A D gene is named only where the DNA matches it firmly. Expanded clones are given a class, and other clones once, few, many or no size at all.

CASSLPGQGASYNEQFF TGTGCCAGCTCACTCCCGGGACAGGGGGCGAGCTACAATGAGCAGTTCTTC TRBD1 TRBJ2-1 - TRBV18
CASSLEGNANTGELFF TGTGCCAGCAGCTTAGAGGGGAACGCGAACACCGGGGAGCTGTTTTTT - TRBJ2-2 - TRBV7-6
CASSPRAGGFGANVLTF TGTGCCAGCAGCCCCCGTGCAGGGGGGTTCGGGGCCAACGTCCTGACTTTC - TRBJ2-6 - TRBV11-2
CASSQGTAYEQYF TGTGCCAGCAGTCAGGGGACCGCCTACGAGCAGTACTTC - TRBJ2-7 few TRBV12-3/TRBV12-4
CASSVPTIFSYEQYF TGTGCCAGCAGTGTCCCTACTATTTTCTCCTACGAGCAGTACTTC - TRBJ2-7 few TRBV2
CASSSGTGIYEQYF TGTGCCAGCAGTTCCGGGACAGGCATCTACGAGCAGTACTTC TRBD1 TRBJ2-7 - TRBV7-2
CASSGDRDRPSYEQYF TGTGCCAGCAGTGGAGATCGGGACAGGCCCTCCTACGAGCAGTACTTC TRBD1 TRBJ2-7 - TRBV2
CASSQTHPSGGWETQYF TGTGCCAGCAGCCAGACCCATCCTAGCGGGGGTTGGGAGACCCAGTACTTC TRBD2 TRBJ2-5 once TRBV3-1/TRBV3-2
CASSPQGDTEAFF TGTGCCAGCAGCCCTCAGGGTGACACTGAAGCTTTCTTT - TRBJ1-1 - TRBV12-3/TRBV12-4
CASSQSQGAAGYTF TGCGCCAGCAGCCAGTCACAGGGGGCAGCCGGCTACACCTTC TRBD1 TRBJ1-2 - TRBV4-1
CASKPGLNEKLFF TGTGCCAGCAAACCGGGTCTTAATGAAAAACTGTTTTTT - TRBJ1-4 once TRBV2
CATMRGQGGNTEAFF TGTGCCACGATGAGGGGACAGGGTGGGAACACTGAAGCTTTCTTT TRBD1 TRBJ1-1 - TRBV15
CALGRGGSEQFF TGTGCCCTAGGGCGGGGGGGCAGTGAGCAGTTCTTC TRBD2 TRBJ2-1 - TRBV30
CASSVSGLTGGYTF TGTGCCAGCAGCGTATCTGGGTTAACGGGTGGCTACACCTTC - TRBJ1-2 - TRBV9
CASSFGGVTYEQYF TGCGCCAGCAGCTTTGGGGGGGTTACCTACGAGCAGTACTTC TRBD2 TRBJ2-7 - TRBV5-1
CASSQPPTYEQYF TGCGCCAGCAGCCAACCTCCTACCTACGAGCAGTACTTC - TRBJ2-7 - TRBV4-1
CASSATDGVGTDTQYF TGTGCCAGCAGCGCCACTGATGGTGTCGGCACAGATACGCAGTATTTT - TRBJ2-3 - TRBV7-2
CASSQQAPGEETQYF TGCGCCAGCAGCCAACAGGCTCCAGGGGAAGAGACCCAGTACTTC - TRBJ2-5 - TRBV4-1
CASSRFFGTDTEAFF TGTGCCAGCAGCCGTTTTTTTGGGACTGACACTGAAGCTTTCTTT - TRBJ1-1 few TRBV6-5
CASSVAPLAGGTDNEQFF TGTGCCAGCAGCGTAGCTCCCCTAGCGGGGGGCACAGACAATGAGCAGTTCTTC TRBD2 TRBJ2-1 - TRBV9